This TCR beta chain was profiled in a study of OX40 agonist ivuxolimab in advanced cancers. Overall study: All patients had ivuxolimab intravenously every 2 weeks at 0.01 to 10 mg/kg. Findings and caveats of the study: CD4+ and CD8+ blood T cells expanded clonally by week 6 at 0.1 to 3.0 mg/kg.

Germline V gene data show CDR1 as LNHDA and CDR2 as SQIVND (reference sequence). This CDR3 is built from 14 residues. Trimming shortened V by 4 bases and J by 4 bases, and 11 bases separated the two germline ends. As to this clone: Its antigen remains unidentified.

Measured with immunoSEQ multiplex PCR; TCRdb has only the in-frame clones, and not every one. The sample holds 57,000 or so clones, 84% seen once. The receptor was isolated from an adult with an advanced solid tumor such as melanoma, head and neck, liver or kidney cancer. The sample was CD4+ or CD8+ T cells sorted from blood, taken in a trial of the OX40 agonist ivuxolimab. The chain combines TRBV19 with TRBJ1-5; D not resolved. The CDR3 coding sequence is TGTGCCAGTAGTAACCAAGCATTGAATCAGCCCCAGCATTTT. Translated: CASSNQALNQPQHF.